The clone carrying this TCR beta chain showed up just a few times. Its antigen is still unknown. This record comes from a study of cytomegalovirus exposure and HLA in healthy donors. Study summary: Ancestry clustering placed around 81% of 300 to 400 genotyped donors in the Caucasian-associated cluster.

Donors were nominally healthy when sampled, though unrecorded immune exposures were likely. Study findings and constraints: In all likelihood, a cluster of highly shared sequence variants was a sequencing artifact.

The CDR3 length is 12 residues. Germline V gene lookup returns CDR1 MGHDK and CDR2 SYGVNS. V was cut by 6 bases and J by 6 bases, with 10 bases left in between. This PCR relied on a set of 60 Vbeta primers and 13 Jbeta primers. Sequencing was performed with immunoSEQ multiplex PCR; in TCRdb, only in-frame clones are kept and a portion is missing. The data hold approximately 170,000 clones, with roughly 77% observed a single time. The chain combines TRBV25-1 with TRBJ2-3; D remains unclear. This receptor was identified in a man under 40 in good health and CMV-seropositive. Specimen: PBMCs. The CDR3 DNA reads as TGTGCCAGCAGGCCCACCGGTGATACGCAGTATTTT. This sequence encodes CASRPTGDTQYF.